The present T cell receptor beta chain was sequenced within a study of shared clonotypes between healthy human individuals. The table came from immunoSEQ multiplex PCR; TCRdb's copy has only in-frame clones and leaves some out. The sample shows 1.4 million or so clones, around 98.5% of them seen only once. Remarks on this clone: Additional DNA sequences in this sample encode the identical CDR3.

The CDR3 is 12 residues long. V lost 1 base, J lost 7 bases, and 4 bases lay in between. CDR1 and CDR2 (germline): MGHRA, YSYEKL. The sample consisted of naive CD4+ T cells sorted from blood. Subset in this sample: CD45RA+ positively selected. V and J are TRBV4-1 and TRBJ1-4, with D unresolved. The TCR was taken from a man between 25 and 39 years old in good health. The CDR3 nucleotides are TGCGCCAGCAGCCAAGTTAGTGAAAAACTGTTTTTT. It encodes CASSQVSEKLFF.